This is a list of T cell receptor beta chains from one sample in a study of blood T cell repertoires in COVID-19. Produced via immunoSEQ multiplex PCR; TCRdb's table is partial and in-frame only. Of about 120,000 clones listed, 90% are singletons. The sequenced material came from peripheral blood. These receptors all come from a human donor with active COVID-19. The donor label of this sample is uncertain. Both conserved end residues are part of each CDR3. Size is omitted from some rows. Given values are once, few, many or a class for expanded clones.

V gene	J gene	clone size	CDR3 protein
TRBV10-3	TRBJ1-6	.	CAISSTGNSPLHF
TRBV3-1/TRBV3-2	TRBJ2-7	.	CASSQMEGSEQYF
TRBV7-8	TRBJ1-1	few	CASSPYRGGAFF
TRBV28	TRBJ2-6	few	CASWGVQAGNSGANVLTF
TRBV9	TRBJ2-3	.	CASSVDGAGGGIPSTDTQYF
TRBV5-1	TRBJ2-3	.	CASSWRRAGLDTDTQYF
TRBV7-2	TRBJ2-1	once	CASNRVGGAYNEQFF
TRBV3-1/TRBV3-2	TRBJ1-6	few	CASSQDGPSTVAYNSPLHF
TRBV2	TRBJ2-7	.	CASRGTGSYEQYF
TRBV7-2	TRBJ2-3	.	CASSTRLAGGRDTQYF
TRBV2	TRBJ1-6	.	CASSRDTPNSPLHF
TRBV3-1/TRBV3-2	TRBJ2-1	.	CASSPWARGDTYNEQFF
TRBV30	TRBJ2-3	.	CAWSIGGASTDTQYF
TRBV27	TRBJ1-6	once	CAVARQGNNSPLHF
TRBV7-6	TRBJ2-1	.	CASSFFSGRRGGNEQFF
TRBV9	TRBJ2-7	.	CASSVVAGSEQYF
TRBV21-1	TRBJ2-5	.	CASSKGSSGGQETQYF
TRBV28	TRBJ1-4	.	CASSGDRGYNEKLFF
TRBV20-1	TRBJ2-3	.	CSARGGDTQYF
TRBV28	TRBJ1-1	.	CASSLAVTEAFF
TRBV7-9	TRBJ1-6	.	CASSNAGGLRDGYNSPLHF
TRBV4-3	TRBJ2-2	.	CASSQGQGAFTGELFF
TRBV11-2	TRBJ2-3	.	CASSLDRWDRGSDTQYF
TRBV4-3	TRBJ1-2	.	CASSQVVDNNGYTF
TRBV5-1	TRBJ2-3	.	CASSPSGGALDTQYF
TRBV27	TRBJ1-5	.	CASSLQGLNQPQHF
TRBV30	TRBJ1-1	once	CAWVNTGTKAFF
TRBV9	TRBJ2-1	.	CASSAGLAGGSYNEQFF
TRBV28	TRBJ2-7	.	CASSFPNRDRVVGALGYSSYEQYF
TRBV5-1	TRBJ2-7	.	CASSSRGTPAYEQYF
TRBV7-7	TRBJ2-7	.	CASSGGQEGEQYF
TRBV3-1/TRBV3-2	TRBJ2-1	.	CASSTQGWGLNEQFF
TRBV4-2	TRBJ2-5	.	CASSQGSDWYF
TRBV5-6	TRBJ2-3	.	CASSRPGLAGGPGDTQYF
TRBV30	TRBJ1-5	few	CAWSVYSNQPQHF
TRBV19	TRBJ2-5	.	CASSIAGLTNF
TRBV1	TRBJ1-1	.	CTSSRTGGTEAFF
TRBV19	TRBJ2-7	.	CASSRSGRALDYEQYF
TRBV6-6	TRBJ1-5	.	CASSYVRGDDQPQHF
TRBV19	TRBJ2-2	.	CASSMRLVTGELFF
TRBV7-9	TRBJ1-3	.	CASSLEGTRGTIYF
TRBV7-8	TRBJ1-1	.	CASSLGDRGSTEAFF
TRBV7-9	TRBJ2-1	.	CASSLYLAGGPDEQFF
TRBV25-1	TRBJ2-2	.	CASRGLDTGELFF
TRBV19	TRBJ1-1	.	CASSIGGAGTEAFF
TRBV5-1	TRBJ1-4	.	CASSQGTGGAGEKLFF
TRBV28	TRBJ2-1	.	CASSHQFRPSEQFF
TRBV7-9	TRBJ2-7	.	CASSLGMDRYEQYF
TRBV4-2	TRBJ2-1	.	CASSQDLLAYNEQFF
TRBV5-4	TRBJ2-1	.	CASSKSLFAAGLNEQFF
TRBV4-3	TRBJ2-1	.	CASSQVGGGAVDEQFF
TRBV5-8	TRBJ1-6	few	CASSPTGESSPLHF
TRBV27	TRBJ2-1	once	CASRQQRVAGGPGEQFF
TRBV7-2	TRBJ2-7	.	CASSRQQGSYEQYF
TRBV6-4	TRBJ2-2	.	CASSWTGDTGELFF